This note documents a single T cell receptor (beta chain) sequence. In the same sample, other DNA sequences code for this CDR3. The entry originates in a study of blood T cell repertoires in COVID-19. Repertoires were generated with immunoSEQ multiplex PCR, while TCRdb's copy carries only in-frame clones and drops some. The sample yields about 230,000 clones, around 88% seen once. Germline CDR1 and CDR2: LNHDA and SQIVND (reference sequence). The CDR3 sequence is 15 residues long. V shed 6 bases and J 4 bases; nucleotides not matched to a gene: 8. The sequence derives from a woman aged 35 to 49 with acute COVID-19. The sequencing input was PBMCs or T cells enriched from blood (not recorded which). The chain is built from TRBV19 and TRBJ2-5, with 10 bases identical to TRBD2. The CDR3 here is CASSPSGRAGETQYF. CDR3 nucleotides: TGTGCCAGTAGCCCCAGCGGGAGGGCCGGAGAGACCCAGTACTTC.